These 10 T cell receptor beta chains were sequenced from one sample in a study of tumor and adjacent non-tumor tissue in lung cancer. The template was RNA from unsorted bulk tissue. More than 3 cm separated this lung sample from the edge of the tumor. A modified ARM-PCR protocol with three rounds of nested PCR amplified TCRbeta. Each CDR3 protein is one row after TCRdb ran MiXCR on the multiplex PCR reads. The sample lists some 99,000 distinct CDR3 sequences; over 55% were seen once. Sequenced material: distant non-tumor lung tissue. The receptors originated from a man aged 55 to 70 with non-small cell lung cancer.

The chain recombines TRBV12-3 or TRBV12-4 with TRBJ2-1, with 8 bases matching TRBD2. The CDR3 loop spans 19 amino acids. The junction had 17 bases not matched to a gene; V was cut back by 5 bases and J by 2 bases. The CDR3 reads CASSASPGTSGSTYNEQFF. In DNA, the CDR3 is TGTGCCAGCAGTGCCAGTCCCGGGACAAGCGGGAGTACCTACAATGAGCAGTTCTTC.

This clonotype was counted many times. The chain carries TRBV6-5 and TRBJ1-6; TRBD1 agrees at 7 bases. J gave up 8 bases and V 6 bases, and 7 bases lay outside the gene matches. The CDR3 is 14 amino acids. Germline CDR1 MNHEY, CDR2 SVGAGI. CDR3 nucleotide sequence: TGTGCCAGCAGACAGGGACAGAATTATTCACCCCTCCACTTT. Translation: CASRQGQNYSPLHF.

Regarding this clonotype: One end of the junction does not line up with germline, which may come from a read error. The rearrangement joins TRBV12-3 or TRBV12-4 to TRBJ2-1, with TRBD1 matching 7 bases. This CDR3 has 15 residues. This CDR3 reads CASSQGTDSYNEQIF. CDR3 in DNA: TGTGCCAGCAGTCAGGGGACAGACTCCTACAATGAGCAGATCTTC.

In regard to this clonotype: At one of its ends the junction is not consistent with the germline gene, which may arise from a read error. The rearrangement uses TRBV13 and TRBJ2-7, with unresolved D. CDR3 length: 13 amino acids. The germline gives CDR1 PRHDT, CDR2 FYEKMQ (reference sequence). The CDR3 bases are TGTGCCAACAGCCCCTGGTCGGTCTACGAGCGGTACTTC. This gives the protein CANSPWSVYERYF.

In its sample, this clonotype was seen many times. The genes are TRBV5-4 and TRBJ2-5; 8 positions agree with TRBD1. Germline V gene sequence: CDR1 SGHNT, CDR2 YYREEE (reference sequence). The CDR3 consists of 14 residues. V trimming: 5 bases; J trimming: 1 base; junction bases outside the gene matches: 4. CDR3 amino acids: CASSQDRGQETQYF. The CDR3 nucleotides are TGTGCCAGCAGTCAAGACAGGGGCCAAGAGACCCAGTACTTC.

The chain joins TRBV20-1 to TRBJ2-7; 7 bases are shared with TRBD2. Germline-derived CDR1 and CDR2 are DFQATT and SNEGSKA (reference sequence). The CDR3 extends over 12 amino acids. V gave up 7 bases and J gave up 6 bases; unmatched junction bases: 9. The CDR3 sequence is CSVIPPSGEQYF. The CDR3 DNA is TGCAGTGTCATACCCCCTAGCGGCGAGCAGTACTTC.

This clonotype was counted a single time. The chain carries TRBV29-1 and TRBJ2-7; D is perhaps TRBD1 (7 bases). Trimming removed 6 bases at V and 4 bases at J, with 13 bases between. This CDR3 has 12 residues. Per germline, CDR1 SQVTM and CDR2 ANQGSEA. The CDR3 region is CSVAQGRYEQYF. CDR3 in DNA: TGCAGCGTCGCACAGGGGAGGTACGAGCAGTACTTC.

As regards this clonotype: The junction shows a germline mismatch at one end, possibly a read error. CDR3 coding DNA: TGTGCCAGTAGGAGGGCTAGTGGGTGCTCCTACGAACAGTACTTC. This sequence encodes CASRRASGCSYEQYF. This rearrangement joins TRBV11-3 to TRBJ2-7, with a tentative D call TRBD2 (6 bases). CDR1 and CDR2 (germline): SGHNT, YENEEA. CDR3 length equals 15 residues.

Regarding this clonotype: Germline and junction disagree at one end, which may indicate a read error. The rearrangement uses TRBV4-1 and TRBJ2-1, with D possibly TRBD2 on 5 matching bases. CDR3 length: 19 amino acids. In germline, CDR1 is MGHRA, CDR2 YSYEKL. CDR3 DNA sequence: TGTGCCAGCGGCCCAATCCCTCCCCTGGGCGGTATAACCTACAATGAGCAGTTCTTC. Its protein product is CASGPIPPLGGITYNEQFF.

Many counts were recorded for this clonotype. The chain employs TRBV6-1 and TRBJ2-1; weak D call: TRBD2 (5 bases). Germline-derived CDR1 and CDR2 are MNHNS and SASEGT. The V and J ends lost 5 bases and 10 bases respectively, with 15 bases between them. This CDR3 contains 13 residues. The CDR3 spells CASSPFGGPEQFF. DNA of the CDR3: TGTGCCAGCAGTCCGTTTGGAGGACCCGAGCAGTTCTTC.